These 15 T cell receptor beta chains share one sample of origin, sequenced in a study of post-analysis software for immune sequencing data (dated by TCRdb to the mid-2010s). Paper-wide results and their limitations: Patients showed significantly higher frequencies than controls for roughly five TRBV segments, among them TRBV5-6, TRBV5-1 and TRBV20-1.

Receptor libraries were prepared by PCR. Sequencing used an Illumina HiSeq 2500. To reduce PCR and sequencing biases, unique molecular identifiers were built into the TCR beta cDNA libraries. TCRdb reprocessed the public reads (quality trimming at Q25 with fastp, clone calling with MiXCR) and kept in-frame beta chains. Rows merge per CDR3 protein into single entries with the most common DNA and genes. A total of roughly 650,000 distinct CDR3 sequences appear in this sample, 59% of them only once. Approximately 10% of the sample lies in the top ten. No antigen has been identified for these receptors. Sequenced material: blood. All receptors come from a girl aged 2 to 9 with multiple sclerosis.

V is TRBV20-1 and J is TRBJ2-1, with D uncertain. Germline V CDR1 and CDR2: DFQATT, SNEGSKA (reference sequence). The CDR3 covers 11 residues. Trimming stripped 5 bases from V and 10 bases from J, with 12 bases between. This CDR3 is CSASNPVEQFF. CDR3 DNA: TGCAGTGCTTCGAATCCGGTCGAGCAGTTCTTC.

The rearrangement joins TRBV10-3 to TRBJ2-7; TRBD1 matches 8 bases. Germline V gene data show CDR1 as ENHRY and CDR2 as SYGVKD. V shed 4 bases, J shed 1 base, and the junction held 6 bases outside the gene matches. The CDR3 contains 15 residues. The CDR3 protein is CAISGGQGRSYEQYF. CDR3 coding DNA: TGTGCCATCAGTGGCGGACAGGGTCGATCCTACGAGCAGTACTTC.

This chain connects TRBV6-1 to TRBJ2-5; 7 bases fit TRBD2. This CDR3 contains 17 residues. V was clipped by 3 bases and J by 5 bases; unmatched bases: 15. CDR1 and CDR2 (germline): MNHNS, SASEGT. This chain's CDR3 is CASSDRFAGEGKETQYF. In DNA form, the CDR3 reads TGTGCCAGCAGTGATAGATTTGCGGGGGAGGGGAAGGAGACCCAGTACTTC.

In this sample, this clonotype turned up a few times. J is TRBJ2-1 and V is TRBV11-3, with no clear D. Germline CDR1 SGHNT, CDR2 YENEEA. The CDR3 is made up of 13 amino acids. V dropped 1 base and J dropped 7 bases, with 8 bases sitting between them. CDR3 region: CASSLGLTNEQFF. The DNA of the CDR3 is TGTGCCAGCAGCTTAGGATTGACAAATGAGCAGTTCTTC.

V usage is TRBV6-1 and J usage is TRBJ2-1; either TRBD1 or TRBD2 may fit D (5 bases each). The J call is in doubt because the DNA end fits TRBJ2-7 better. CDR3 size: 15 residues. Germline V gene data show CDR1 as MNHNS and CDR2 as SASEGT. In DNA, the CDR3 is TGTGCCAGCAGTTATTCCGGGACGGAAACCTACGAGCAGTACTTC. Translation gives CASSYSGTETYEQYF.

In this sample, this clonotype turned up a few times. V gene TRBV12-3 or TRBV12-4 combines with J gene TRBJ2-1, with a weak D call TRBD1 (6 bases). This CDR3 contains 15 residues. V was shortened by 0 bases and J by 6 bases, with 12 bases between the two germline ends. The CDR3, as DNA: TGTGCCAGCAGTTTAGCGCGTGGGGGCGTCAATGAGCAGTTCTTC. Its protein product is CASSLARGGVNEQFF.

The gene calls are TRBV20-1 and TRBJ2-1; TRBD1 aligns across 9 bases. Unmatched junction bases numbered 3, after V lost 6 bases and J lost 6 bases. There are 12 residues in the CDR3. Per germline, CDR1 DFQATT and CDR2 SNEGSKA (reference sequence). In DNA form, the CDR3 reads TGCAGTGCCTGGGACAGGGCCAATGAGCAGTTCTTC. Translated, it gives CSAWDRANEQFF.

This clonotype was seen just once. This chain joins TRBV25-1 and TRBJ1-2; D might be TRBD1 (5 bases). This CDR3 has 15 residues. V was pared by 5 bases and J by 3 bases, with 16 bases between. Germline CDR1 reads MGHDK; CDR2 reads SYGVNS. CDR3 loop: CASSSGGVEYYGYTF. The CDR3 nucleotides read TGTGCCAGCAGTTCGGGAGGGGTGGAGTACTATGGCTACACCTTC.

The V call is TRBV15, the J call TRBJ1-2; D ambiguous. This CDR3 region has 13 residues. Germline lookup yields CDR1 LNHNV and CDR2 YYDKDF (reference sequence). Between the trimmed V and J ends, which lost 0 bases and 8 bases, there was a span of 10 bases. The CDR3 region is CATSRDSRYGYTF. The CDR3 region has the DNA TGTGCCACCAGCAGAGATTCGCGTTACGGCTACACCTTC.

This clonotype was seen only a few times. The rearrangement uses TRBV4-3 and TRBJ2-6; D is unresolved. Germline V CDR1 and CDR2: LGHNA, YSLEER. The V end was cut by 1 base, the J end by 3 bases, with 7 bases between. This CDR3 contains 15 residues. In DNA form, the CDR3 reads TGCGCCAGCAGCCAAGCTGGGGTTGGGGCCAACGTCCTGACTTTC. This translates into CASSQAGVGANVLTF.

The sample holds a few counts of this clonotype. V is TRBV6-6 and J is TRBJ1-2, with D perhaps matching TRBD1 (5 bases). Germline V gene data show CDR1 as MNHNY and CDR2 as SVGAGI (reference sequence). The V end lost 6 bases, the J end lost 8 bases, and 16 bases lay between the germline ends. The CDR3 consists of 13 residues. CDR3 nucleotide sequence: TGTGCCAGCAGCCCGAATGATTCAGGGGGCTACACCTTC. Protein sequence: CASSPNDSGGYTF.

The CDR3 DNA reads as TGTGCCAGCAGCCACATAGGGGGACAGCCTTCCTACGAGCAGTACTTC. It is translated as CASSHIGGQPSYEQYF. The gene calls are TRBV6-6 and TRBJ2-7; 7 bases agree with TRBD1. V dropped 6 bases and J dropped 1; count of bases not matched to a gene: 12. CDR1 is MNHNY, CDR2 SVGAGI, per germline (reference sequence). This CDR3 has 16 amino acids.

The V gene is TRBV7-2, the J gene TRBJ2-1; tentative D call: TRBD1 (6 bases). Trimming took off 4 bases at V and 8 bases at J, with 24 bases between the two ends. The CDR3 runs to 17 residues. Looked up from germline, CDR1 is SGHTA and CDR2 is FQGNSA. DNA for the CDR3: TGTGCCAGCAGCTGGGGGCCTGCAAAAATTTCGACGGATGAGCAGTTCTTC. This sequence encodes CASSWGPAKISTDEQFF.

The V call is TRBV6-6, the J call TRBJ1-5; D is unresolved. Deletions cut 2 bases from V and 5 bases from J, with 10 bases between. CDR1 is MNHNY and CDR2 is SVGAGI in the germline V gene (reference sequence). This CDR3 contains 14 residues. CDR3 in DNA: TGTGCCAGCAGTTACACCTCCCCTTATCAGCCCCAGCATTTT. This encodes CASSYTSPYQPQHF.

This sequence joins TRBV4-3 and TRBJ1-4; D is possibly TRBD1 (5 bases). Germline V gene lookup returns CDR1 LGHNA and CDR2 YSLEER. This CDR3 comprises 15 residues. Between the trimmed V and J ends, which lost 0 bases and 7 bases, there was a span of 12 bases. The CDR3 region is CASSQELGVTEKLFF. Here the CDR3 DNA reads TGCGCCAGCAGCCAAGAACTGGGGGTTACTGAAAAACTGTTTTTT.